This entry features one T cell receptor (beta chain) sequence. The record originates from a study of blood T cell repertoires in COVID-19. Study in general: There were acute and convalescent COVID-19 samples, and they came from the United States, Italy and Spain.

Measured with immunoSEQ multiplex PCR; TCRdb has only the in-frame clones, and not every one. In the table there are roughly 200,000 clones, 81% of which are singletons. CDR1 and CDR2 (germline): SGHKS, YYEKEE (reference sequence). Trimming shortened V by 4 bases and J by 0 bases, and 13 bases separated the two germline ends. The CDR3 has 15 amino acids. Sequenced: peripheral blood. The chain is built from TRBV5-5 and TRBJ2-5; D is perhaps TRBD1 (5 bases). This receptor was obtained from a woman of 80 years or more with acute or convalescent COVID-19. The CDR3: CASSKPPGNQETQYF. CDR3 DNA: TGTGCCAGCAGCAAACCGCCAGGGAACCAAGAGACCCAGTACTTC.